These 5 T cell receptor beta chains came from one sample sequenced in a study of OX40 agonist ivuxolimab in advanced cancers. Generated by immunoSEQ multiplex PCR, the TCRdb table keeps only in-frame clones and is missing some. The top ten clones hold less than 0.45% of a sample with 50,000 to 75,000 clones, around 90% of them seen once. Sequenced here: CD4+ or CD8+ T cells sorted from blood, sampled in a trial of the OX40 agonist ivuxolimab. The receptors were gathered from an adult with an advanced solid tumor such as melanoma, head and neck, liver or kidney cancer.

This clone was detected a few times. This chain connects TRBV20-1 to TRBJ2-3, with TRBD2 as a possible D gene (5 bases). V was trimmed by 7 bases and J by 5 bases, leaving 10 bases between them. Germline lookup yields CDR1 DFQATT and CDR2 SNEGSKA (reference sequence). The CDR3 contains 11 residues. CDR3: CSGESGDTQYF. As DNA, the CDR3 is TGCAGTGGGGAGTCAGGAGATACGCAGTATTTT.

V usage is TRBV6-1 and J usage is TRBJ1-2; D uncertain. The length of the CDR3 is 13 residues. Germline CDR1 reads MNHNS; CDR2 reads SASEGT. The ends were cut back, 5 bases at V and 2 bases at J, with 9 bases in the middle. As DNA, the CDR3 is TGTGCCAGCAGTCTAGAAACAAACTATGGCTACACCTTC. Translating gives CASSLETNYGYTF.

About this clone itself: The conserved phenylalanine or tryptophan is not found at the CDR3 terminus, so this likely reflects a read error. Because the CDR3's place on the DNA is in doubt, the DNA is left out and the CDR3 is given as listed by TCRdb. This rearrangement joins TRBV12-2 to TRBJ2-3; the table's D call, TRBD2, has no DNA check behind it. TRBV12-2 is assigned pseudogene status. The CDR3 extends over 10 residues, inclusive of both ends. The CDR3 is CASRLSRTSG.

This chain uses TRBV19 with TRBJ2-4; maybe TRBD1 (6 bases). The germline V gene has CDR1 LNHDA and CDR2 SQIVND (reference sequence). The germline V and J ends were trimmed by 10 bases and 3 bases, with 22 bases remaining between them. This CDR3 is built from 16 residues. The CDR3 nucleotides read TGTGCCACCAAGTATAGCGCAGGGGCTAGCAAAAACATTCAGTACTTC. Its translation is CATKYSAGASKNIQYF.

This chain uses TRBV19 with TRBJ2-5; TRBD1 matches at 7 bases. Per the germline V gene, CDR1 is LNHDA and CDR2 is SQIVND (reference sequence). V shed 9 bases and J 2 bases; nucleotides not matched to a gene: 6. The CDR3 has 13 amino acids. CDR3 DNA sequence: TGTGCCAGCCGACCAGGGGGACAAGAGACCCAGTACTTC. Protein: CASRPGGQETQYF.